Included here is one T cell receptor (beta chain) sequence, with context. Sequenced by immunoSEQ multiplex PCR; TCRdb stores in-frame clones only, minus some. The sample has tens of thousands of clones, around 84% seen once; the top ten hold around 0.73%. The V and J ends lost 5 bases and 4 bases, in that order; junction bases with no gene match: 15. The CDR3 spans 17 residues. The germline V gene encodes CDR1 LNHDA and CDR2 SQIVND (reference sequence). The sample belongs to a study of OX40 agonist ivuxolimab in advanced cancers. Sample: CD4+ or CD8+ T cells sorted from blood, taken in a trial of the OX40 agonist ivuxolimab. This receptor was obtained from an adult with an advanced solid tumor such as melanoma, head and neck, liver or kidney cancer. The V gene is TRBV19, the J gene TRBJ2-3; 7 nucleotides line up with TRBD2. The CDR3 nucleotides are TGTGCCAGTAGTCCTCCTGTAGCGGGCGGGGAGGCAGATACGCAGTATTTT. This encodes CASSPPVAGGEADTQYF.